A selection of T cell receptor beta chains follows, all from one sample in a study of memory CD4+ T cells and cytomegalovirus serostatus. Assay used: immunoSEQ multiplex PCR; TCRdb lists only in-frame clones, some missing. The sample has tens of thousands of clones, just under 80% seen once. The specimen was memory CD4+ T cells from blood. These receptors originate from an adult in good health and CMV-seronegative. Both conserved end residues are part of each CDR3. The D gene is left open where the match is weak. Not every row has a clone size; where given, it reads once, few, many or a size class.

V gene	D gene	clone size	J gene	CDR3 DNA	CDR3 protein
TRBV14	TRBD1	-	TRBJ2-7	TGTGCCAGCAGCCAAGTTTCGACAGGGGGGGGAAAGCAGTACTTC	CASSQVSTGGGKQYF
TRBV2	-	-	TRBJ1-5	TGTGCCAGCAGATCGCTGAGTTCGCCCCAGCATTTT	CASRSLSSPQHF
TRBV10-3	TRBD1	-	TRBJ1-1	TGTGCCATCAGTGACAGGGGGACGAACACTGAAGCTTTCTTT	CAISDRGTNTEAFF
TRBV5-4	-	-	TRBJ1-1	TGTGCCAGCAGCTTGGCCGCGGTGGGGAAAGGCACTGAAGCTTTCTTT	CASSLAAVGKGTEAFF
TRBV7-2	TRBD1	-	TRBJ2-1	TGTGCCAGCAGCCACACCTGGGACAGCTCCTACAATGAGCAGTTCTTC	CASSHTWDSSYNEQFF
TRBV5-8	-	-	TRBJ1-1	TGTGCCAGCAGCTTGGGAGCCCCGGGGGCTTCATACATGAACACTGAAGCTTTCTTT	CASSLGAPGASYMNTEAFF
TRBV2	-	-	TRBJ1-5	TGTGCCAGCAGTGGGTTAGAAAATCAGCCCCAGCATTTT	CASSGLENQPQHF
TRBV5-5	-	-	TRBJ1-1	TGTGCCAGCAGCCCCAATTCCCTTACAGTTAACACTGAAGCTTTCTTT	CASSPNSLTVNTEAFF
TRBV7-2	-	-	TRBJ2-3	TGTGCCAGCAGCTTAGTTCGTGGGGCGATCACAGATACGCAGTATTTT	CASSLVRGAITDTQYF
TRBV28	TRBD1	-	TRBJ1-2	TGTGCCAGCAGTCTACCGGGACAGGGAACCTCCTATGGCTACACCTTC	CASSLPGQGTSYGYTF
TRBV9	TRBD1	medium-sized	TRBJ2-3	TGTGCCAGCAGCGTAGGGGACAGGGGTTTGGGTACGCAGTATTTT	CASSVGDRGLGTQYF
TRBV7-2	-	-	TRBJ2-2	TGTGCCAGCACCCGAACGGGGGATGTCGGGGAGCTGTTTTTT	CASTRTGDVGELFF
TRBV7-6	-	-	TRBJ1-5	TGTGCCAGCAGCTCCACCGGGGCCTACAATCAGCCCCAGCATTTT	CASSSTGAYNQPQHF
TRBV7-2	TRBD1	-	TRBJ2-2	TGTGCCAGCAGCAGGGACAGTTACACCGGGGAGCTGTTTTTT	CASSRDSYTGELFF
TRBV15	-	once	TRBJ2-2	TGTGCCACCAGCAGAGGCGCAGCGAACACCGGGGAGCTGTTTTTT	CATSRGAANTGELFF
TRBV15	TRBD1	-	TRBJ1-2	TGTGCCACCAGCACATCCATGGACAGGGGGAGGTATGGCTACACCTTC	CATSTSMDRGRYGYTF
TRBV28	TRBD1	-	TRBJ1-2	TGTGCCAGCAGTAGCGCCGACAGGGGGGGAGGCTACACCTTC	CASSSADRGGGYTF
TRBV5-5	TRBD1	-	TRBJ1-6	TGTGCCAGCAGCTTGGGGGGACAGGGTAATTCACCCCTCCACTTT	CASSLGGQGNSPLHF
TRBV9	-	-	TRBJ1-1	TGTGCCAGCAGCTTTGGGGGAAACACTGAAGCTTTCTTT	CASSFGGNTEAFF
TRBV19	-	-	TRBJ2-2	TGTGCCAGTAATATTGGGGACGCCGGGGAGCTGTTTTTT	CASNIGDAGELFF
TRBV2	TRBD1	-	TRBJ1-2	TGTGCCACGGGGGACAGGGAGGGCTATGGCTACACCTTC	CATGDREGYGYTF
TRBV7-2	-	-	TRBJ2-5	TGTGCCAGCAGCGTTACGGCCCAAGGCTCGGGGACCCAGTACTTC	CASSVTAQGSGTQYF
TRBV12-5	-	-	TRBJ2-1	TGTGCTAGTGGTCTGGGACGGATCAATGAGCAGTTCTTC	CASGLGRINEQFF
TRBV4-1	-	once	TRBJ1-2	TGCGCCAGCAGCCAAGGACAAGCTAACTACGGCTACACCTTC	CASSQGQANYGYTF
TRBV7-8	TRBD2	-	TRBJ2-2	TGTGCCAGCAGCCTCAGGGACTGGGAGGGTTCCGGGGAGCTGTTTTTT	CASSLRDWEGSGELFF
TRBV5-6	TRBD2	-	TRBJ2-1	TGTGCCAGCAGCGGAGGACTAGCTTTTAATGAGCAGTTCTTC	CASSGGLAFNEQFF
TRBV28	-	-	TRBJ2-7	TGTGCCAGCAGCACCTCCGCCAGTAGCTCCTACGAGCAGTACTTC	CASSTSASSSYEQYF
TRBV29-1	TRBD1	-	TRBJ2-7	TGCAGCGTTGCCCGGACAGGGGGTGGCGAGCAGTACTTC	CSVARTGGGEQYF